The 2 T cell receptor beta chains listed next were all sequenced from one sample in a study of T cell responses to AZD1222 COVID-19 vaccine. Some clones are missing from TCRdb's copy, which holds only in-frame ones; the method was immunoSEQ multiplex PCR. The sample lists nearly 110,000 clones, roughly 87% occurring once. Sequences were derived from peripheral blood, sampled on day 0 of AZD1222 vaccination. The receptors were sampled from an adult in good health.

This clone showed up just once. The chain is built from TRBV7-9 and TRBJ2-3; D possibly corresponds to TRBD2 (5 bases). V dropped 5 bases and J dropped 6 bases, with 6 bases sitting between them. The CDR3 spans 11 residues. CDR1 SEHNR and CDR2 FQNEAQ come from the germline V gene (reference sequence). The CDR3 region is CASSTRDTQYF. The CDR3 nucleotides read TGTGCCAGCAGCACTAGGGATACGCAGTATTTT.

V is TRBV3-1 (or the pseudogene TRBV3-2) and J is TRBJ2-7, with 9 bases lining up with TRBD2. Trimming at V came to 1 base and at J to 4 bases, leaving 11 bases not matched to a gene. Germline V gene lookup returns CDR1 LGHDT and CDR2 YNNKEL (reference sequence). The CDR3 runs to 17 residues. For the CDR3, the DNA is TGTGCCAGCAGCCAAGCTCCGACTAGCGGCATGGATTACGAGCAGTACTTC. Amino acids: CASSQAPTSGMDYEQYF.